A selection of T cell receptor beta chains follows, all from one sample in a study of Graves' ophthalmopathy and Graves' hyperthyroidism. MiXCR was run by TCRdb on the multiplex PCR reads, yielding one entry per CDR3 protein. The table has 500,000 to 700,000 distinct CDR3 sequences, under 40% seen once; the top ten hold 3.5% to 4.5%. The source material was peripheral blood or thyroid tissue (not recorded which). Receptors originate from an adult man with Graves' hyperthyroidism. CDR3s include the opening cysteine and the closing phenylalanine or tryptophan. A D gene is named only where the DNA matches it firmly. Clone sizes are given selectively: once, few, many, or a class where the clone is expanded.

CDR3aa: CASSQVPGQPYNSPLHF
CDR3nt: TGTGCCAGCAGCCAAGTTCCCGGACAGCCATATAATTCACCCCTCCACTTT
abundance: .
j_gene: TRBJ1-6
d_gene: .
v_gene: TRBV7-8

CDR3aa: CASSQDFTQETQYF
CDR3nt: TGCGCCAGCAGCCAAGATTTTACCCAAGAGACCCAGTACTTC
abundance: few
j_gene: TRBJ2-5
d_gene: .
v_gene: TRBV4-1

CDR3aa: CASSPASGSLQETQYF
CDR3nt: TGTGCCAGCAGCCCCGCTAGCGGGAGCCTCCAAGAGACCCAGTACTTC
abundance: many
j_gene: TRBJ2-5
d_gene: TRBD2
v_gene: TRBV7-9

CDR3aa: CASSPNGATNEPQHF
CDR3nt: TGCGCCAGCAGCCCGAACGGTGCAACTAATGAGCCCCAGCATTTT
abundance: .
j_gene: TRBJ1-5
d_gene: .
v_gene: TRBV4-3

CDR3aa: CASSDRLNYGYTF
CDR3nt: TGTGCCAGCAGTGACAGGTTAAACTATGGCTACACCTTC
abundance: .
j_gene: TRBJ1-2
d_gene: .
v_gene: TRBV2

CDR3aa: CASSLGTGDKEQYF
CDR3nt: TGTGCCAGCTCACTGGGGACAGGGGATAAGGAGCAGTACTTC
abundance: .
j_gene: TRBJ2-7
d_gene: TRBD1
v_gene: TRBV24-1

CDR3aa: CASSLTGQGAHEQYF
CDR3nt: TGTGCCAGCAGCTTAACCGGACAGGGGGCGCACGAGCAGTACTTC
abundance: .
j_gene: TRBJ2-7
d_gene: TRBD1
v_gene: TRBV7-3

CDR3aa: CAISEQGGEGASPYEQYF
CDR3nt: TGTGCCATCAGTGAGCAAGGAGGGGAGGGGGCGTCCCCCTACGAGCAGTACTTC
abundance: many
j_gene: TRBJ2-7
d_gene: .
v_gene: TRBV10-3

CDR3aa: CSVGVLPATNEKLFF
CDR3nt: TGCAGCGTTGGGGTGCTCCCGGCAACTAATGAAAAACTGTTTTTT
abundance: many
j_gene: TRBJ1-4
d_gene: .
v_gene: TRBV29-1

CDR3aa: CASSLGGQVYEQYF
CDR3nt: TGTGCCAGCAGCCTGGGGGGGCAGGTCTACGAGCAGTACTTC
abundance: few
j_gene: TRBJ2-7
d_gene: .
v_gene: TRBV12-3/TRBV12-4

CDR3aa: CASSTPTGGNQPQHF
CDR3nt: TGTGCCAGCAGTACCCCTACAGGGGGCAATCAGCCCCAGCATTTT
abundance: few
j_gene: TRBJ1-5
d_gene: TRBD1
v_gene: TRBV28

CDR3aa: CASSRRVGYGYTF
CDR3nt: TGTGCCAGCAGTCGCAGGGTCGGCTATGGCTACACCTTC
abundance: .
j_gene: TRBJ1-2
d_gene: .
v_gene: TRBV25-1

CDR3aa: CASSLTYEQYF
CDR3nt: TGTGCCAGCAGTTTAACGTACGAGCAGTACTTC
abundance: many
j_gene: TRBJ2-7
d_gene: .
v_gene: TRBV7-9

CDR3aa: CASSGDLATEAFF
CDR3nt: TGTGCCAGCAGTGGGGACCTGGCGACTGAAGCTTTCTTT
abundance: few
j_gene: TRBJ1-1
d_gene: .
v_gene: TRBV2

CDR3aa: CATSDPGTGWQETQYF
CDR3nt: TGTGCCACCAGTGATCCCGGGACAGGGTGGCAAGAGACCCAGTACTTC
abundance: many
j_gene: TRBJ2-5
d_gene: TRBD1
v_gene: TRBV24-1

CDR3aa: CASSTLTSGETQYF
CDR3nt: TGTGCCAGCAGTACCTTGACTAGCGGAGAGACCCAGTACTTC
abundance: many
j_gene: TRBJ2-5
d_gene: TRBD2
v_gene: TRBV27

CDR3aa: CASLQGQGNEKLFF
CDR3nt: TGTGCCAGCCTACAGGGACAGGGGAATGAAAAACTGTTTTTT
abundance: .
j_gene: TRBJ1-4
d_gene: TRBD1
v_gene: TRBV2

CDR3aa: CAISRTGGSKRNTIYF
CDR3nt: TGTGCCATCAGTAGGACAGGGGGGAGTAAGCGAAACACCATATATTTT
abundance: .
j_gene: TRBJ1-3
d_gene: TRBD1
v_gene: TRBV10-3

CDR3aa: CSASMLGETQYF
CDR3nt: TGCAGTGCTAGCATGCTAGGCGAGACCCAGTACTTC
abundance: many
j_gene: TRBJ2-5
d_gene: .
v_gene: TRBV20-1

CDR3aa: CASSAPGLATGWQFF
CDR3nt: TGTGCCAGCAGTGCCCCGGGACTAGCGACGGGTTGGCAGTTCTTC
abundance: few
j_gene: TRBJ2-1
d_gene: TRBD2
v_gene: TRBV25-1

CDR3aa: CSARTLAGEKLFF
CDR3nt: TGCAGTGCTAGAACTTTGGCAGGTGAAAAACTGTTTTTT
abundance: few
j_gene: TRBJ1-4
d_gene: .
v_gene: TRBV20-1

CDR3aa: CASSYATGHESNQPQHF
CDR3nt: TGTGCCAGCAGTTACGCGACGGGACATGAGAGCAATCAGCCCCAGCATTTT
abundance: .
j_gene: TRBJ1-5
d_gene: .
v_gene: TRBV6-6

CDR3aa: CASFGNLYEQYF
CDR3nt: TGTGCCAGCTTCGGGAATCTCTACGAGCAGTACTTC
abundance: .
j_gene: TRBJ2-7
d_gene: .
v_gene: TRBV2

CDR3aa: CASSASMENTEAFF
CDR3nt: TGTGCCAGCAGTGCTAGCATGGAGAACACTGAAGCTTTCTTT
abundance: .
j_gene: TRBJ1-1
d_gene: .
v_gene: TRBV7-9

CDR3aa: CSALHISYEQYF
CDR3nt: TGCAGTGCTCTCCATATCTCCTACGAGCAGTACTTC
abundance: .
j_gene: TRBJ2-7
d_gene: .
v_gene: TRBV20-1

CDR3aa: CASSPARSQGGEQFF
CDR3nt: TGTGCTAGCAGCCCCGCCCGATCACAGGGCGGTGAGCAGTTCTTC
abundance: .
j_gene: TRBJ2-1
d_gene: .
v_gene: TRBV7-7

CDR3aa: CATRTGGSYEQYF
CDR3nt: TGTGCCACGAGAACAGGGGGCTCCTACGAGCAGTACTTC
abundance: .
j_gene: TRBJ2-7
d_gene: TRBD1
v_gene: TRBV15

CDR3aa: CASSQALQGVRDSPLHF
CDR3nt: TGCGCCAGCAGCCAAGCCTTACAGGGGGTCCGGGATTCACCCCTCCACTTT
abundance: many
j_gene: TRBJ1-6
d_gene: TRBD1
v_gene: TRBV4-1

CDR3aa: CASSPGTGAGNTIYF
CDR3nt: TGTGCCAGCAGTCCAGGGACAGGGGCTGGAAACACCATATATTTT
abundance: many
j_gene: TRBJ1-3
d_gene: TRBD1
v_gene: TRBV11-2

CDR3aa: CASSFGRNTEAFF
CDR3nt: TGTGCCAGCAGCTTCGGACGTAACACTGAAGCTTTCTTT
abundance: many
j_gene: TRBJ1-1
d_gene: .
v_gene: TRBV7-9

CDR3aa: CASSHGQGRVDEQFF
CDR3nt: TGTGCCAGCAGCCACGGACAGGGTCGTGTCGATGAGCAGTTCTTC
abundance: few
j_gene: TRBJ2-1
d_gene: TRBD1
v_gene: TRBV14

CDR3aa: CSARSPGKGETQYF
CDR3nt: TGCAGTGCTAGAAGCCCGGGAAAGGGGGAGACCCAGTACTTC
abundance: many
j_gene: TRBJ2-5
d_gene: .
v_gene: TRBV20-1

CDR3aa: CASSQPRTGHNSPLHF
CDR3nt: TGCGCCAGCAGCCAACCCCGGACAGGGCATAATTCACCCCTCCACTTT
abundance: few
j_gene: TRBJ1-6
d_gene: TRBD1
v_gene: TRBV5-5

CDR3aa: CASSVPGQAYYEQYF
CDR3nt: TGTGCCAGCAGCGTGCCGGGACAGGCCTACTACGAGCAGTACTTC
abundance: .
j_gene: TRBJ2-7
d_gene: TRBD1
v_gene: TRBV7-9

CDR3aa: CASEGATEAFF
CDR3nt: TGTGCCAGCGAGGGGGCCACTGAAGCTTTCTTT
abundance: .
j_gene: TRBJ1-1
d_gene: TRBD1
v_gene: TRBV5-5

CDR3aa: CASSYRTGTSEQYF
CDR3nt: TGTGCCAGCAGTTACCGGACAGGGACCAGCGAGCAGTACTTC
abundance: many
j_gene: TRBJ2-7
d_gene: TRBD1
v_gene: TRBV6-5

CDR3aa: CASSRDRGFGETEAFF
CDR3nt: TGTGCCAGCAGCCGCGACAGGGGATTTGGGGAAACTGAAGCTTTCTTT
abundance: few
j_gene: TRBJ1-1
d_gene: TRBD1
v_gene: TRBV11-3

CDR3aa: CASSPLRVGTTEAFF
CDR3nt: TGTGCCAGCAGCCCCCTCAGGGTGGGTACGACTGAAGCTTTCTTT
abundance: many
j_gene: TRBJ1-1
d_gene: .
v_gene: TRBV7-9

CDR3aa: CSSSGTDRNQPQHF
CDR3nt: TGCAGCAGTTCTGGCACGGATCGCAATCAGCCCCAGCATTTT
abundance: .
j_gene: TRBJ1-5
d_gene: .
v_gene: TRBV29-1

CDR3aa: CATGGRGLTGELFF
CDR3nt: TGTGCCACCGGGGGCCGTGGACTCACCGGGGAGCTGTTTTTT
abundance: .
j_gene: TRBJ2-2
d_gene: .
v_gene: TRBV9

CDR3aa: CASSPTGDYNSPLHF
CDR3nt: TGTGCCAGCAGCCCAACAGGGGACTATAATTCACCCCTCCACTTT
abundance: .
j_gene: TRBJ1-6
d_gene: TRBD1
v_gene: TRBV7-3

CDR3aa: CSASSSGLATQETQYF
CDR3nt: TGCAGTGCCAGCAGCTCGGGACTAGCGACCCAAGAGACCCAGTACTTC
abundance: .
j_gene: TRBJ2-5
d_gene: TRBD2
v_gene: TRBV20-1

CDR3aa: CSGRQGGAGELTF
CDR3nt: TGCAGCGGAAGACAGGGCGGAGCCGGGGAGCTGACTTTC
abundance: .
j_gene: TRBJ2-6
d_gene: TRBD1
v_gene: TRBV29-1

CDR3aa: CASSMGQGNTF
CDR3nt: TGTGCCAGCAGCATGGGACAGGGTAACACCTTC
abundance: many
j_gene: TRBJ1-2
d_gene: TRBD1
v_gene: TRBV7-2

CDR3aa: CASSQGRGVGELFF
CDR3nt: TGTGCCAGCAGCCAAGGAAGGGGGGTCGGGGAGCTGTTTTTT
abundance: many
j_gene: TRBJ2-2
d_gene: .
v_gene: TRBV14

CDR3aa: CASSRWSGDTGELFF
CDR3nt: TGCGCCAGCAGCCGATGGAGTGGGGACACCGGGGAGCTGTTTTTT
abundance: .
j_gene: TRBJ2-2
d_gene: .
v_gene: TRBV5-1

CDR3aa: CASSTSSREGYTF
CDR3nt: TGTGCCAGTAGTACTTCTTCCAGGGAAGGCTACACCTTC
abundance: few
j_gene: TRBJ1-2
d_gene: .
v_gene: TRBV19

CDR3aa: CASSSRGANGYTF
CDR3nt: TGTGCCAGCAGTTCCCGGGGTGCGAATGGCTACACCTTC
abundance: many
j_gene: TRBJ1-2
d_gene: .
v_gene: TRBV28

CDR3aa: CAISEGPGYTF
CDR3nt: TGTGCCATCAGTGAAGGTCCTGGCTACACCTTC
abundance: .
j_gene: TRBJ1-2
d_gene: .
v_gene: TRBV10-3

CDR3aa: CASSEEGPSQPQHF
CDR3nt: TGTGCCAGCAGCGAGGAGGGCCCTAGTCAGCCCCAGCATTTT
abundance: .
j_gene: TRBJ1-5
d_gene: .
v_gene: TRBV9